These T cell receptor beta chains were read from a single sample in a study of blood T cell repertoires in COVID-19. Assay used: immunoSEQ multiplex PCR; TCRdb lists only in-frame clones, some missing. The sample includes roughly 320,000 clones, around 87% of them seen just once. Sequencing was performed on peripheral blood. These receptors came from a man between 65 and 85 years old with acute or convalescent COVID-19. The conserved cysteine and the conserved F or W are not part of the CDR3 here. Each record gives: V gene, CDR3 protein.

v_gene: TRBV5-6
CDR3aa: ASSWKLTGGNPNEKLF

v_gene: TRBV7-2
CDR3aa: ASSFPGLPTEAF

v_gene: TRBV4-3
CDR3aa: ASSLGTSEQETQY

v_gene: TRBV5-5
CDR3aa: ASSLRRGILYNSPLH

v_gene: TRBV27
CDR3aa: ASSLSRAGGLTDTQY

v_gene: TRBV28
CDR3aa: ASSTNTRNSPYEQY

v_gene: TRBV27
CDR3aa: ASSFGTGGVGEKLF

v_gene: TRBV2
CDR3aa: ASRRDSNQPQH

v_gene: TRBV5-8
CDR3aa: ASSHRTDPDTQY

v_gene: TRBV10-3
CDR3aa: AISLDSQSSGNTIY

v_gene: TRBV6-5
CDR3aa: ASSYPDREWEQY

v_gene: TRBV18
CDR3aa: ASSPVAGGIETQY

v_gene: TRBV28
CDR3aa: ASHTGNYGYT

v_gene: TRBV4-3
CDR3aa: ASSPWDSSYGYT

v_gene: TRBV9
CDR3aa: ASSVVPGKNTEAF

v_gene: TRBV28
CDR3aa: ASSRPGQGDERYT

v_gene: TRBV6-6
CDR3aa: ASKGQVGYGYT

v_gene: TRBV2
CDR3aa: ASSENGATNEKLF

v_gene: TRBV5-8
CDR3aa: ASSPHGVPGELF

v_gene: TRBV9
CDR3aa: ASSLSGGPYNEQF

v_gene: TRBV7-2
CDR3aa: ASRHKSEGASSYNSPLH

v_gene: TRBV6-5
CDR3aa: ASSDSGQLRNEQY

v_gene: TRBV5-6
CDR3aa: ASSPGLAAYNEQF

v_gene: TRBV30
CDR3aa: AWRDGLLNSPLH

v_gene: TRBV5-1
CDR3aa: ASSLYQGGRGTQY

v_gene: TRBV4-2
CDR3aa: ASSPATPSGSETQY

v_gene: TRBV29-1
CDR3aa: SVAGLAVLFPPTDTQY

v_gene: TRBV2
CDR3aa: ASSEGQVPPFWEQY

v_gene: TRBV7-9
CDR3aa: ASSLTGDYGYT

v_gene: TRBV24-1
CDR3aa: ATSDPRTGGYEQY

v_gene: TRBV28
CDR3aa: ASRQLREAF

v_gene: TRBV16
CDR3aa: ASSQSRGLAGSGGNEQF

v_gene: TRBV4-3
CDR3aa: ASSPETFRVWTTEAF

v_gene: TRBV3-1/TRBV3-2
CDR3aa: ASSQEVRGPSYEQY

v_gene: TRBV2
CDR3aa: ASSILRGDGELF

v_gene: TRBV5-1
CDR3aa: ASSLWRGLEQY

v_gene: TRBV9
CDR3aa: ASSVEQGSYGYT

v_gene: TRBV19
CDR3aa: ATRRSGVDNSPLH

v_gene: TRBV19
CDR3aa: ASSGTSSPADTQY

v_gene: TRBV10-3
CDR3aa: AISAEQGKEYEQY

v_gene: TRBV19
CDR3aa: ASRRGLGTDTQY

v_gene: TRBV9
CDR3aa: ASSVRGEDEQF

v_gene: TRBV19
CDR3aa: ASSGTGGDNIQY

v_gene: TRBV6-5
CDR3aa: ASRIDRDQPQH

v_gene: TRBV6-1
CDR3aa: ASSENRGSFNEQF

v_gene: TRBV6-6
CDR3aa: ASSYQTGRAEAF

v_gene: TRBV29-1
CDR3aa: SVEDIRTGTYEQY

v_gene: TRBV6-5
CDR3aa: ASSMEAYGYT

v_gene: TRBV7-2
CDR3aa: ASSLKGAGTDTQY

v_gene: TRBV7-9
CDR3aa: ASSPRYPRTEAF

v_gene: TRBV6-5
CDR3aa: ASRKRGERNEQY

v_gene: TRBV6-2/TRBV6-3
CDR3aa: ASSLGLARTNEQF

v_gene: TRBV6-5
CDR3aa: ASSYQGQGPYEQY

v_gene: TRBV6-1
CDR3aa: ASSEDDRVTEAF

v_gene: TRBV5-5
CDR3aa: ASSHTGTDFYEQY